This T cell receptor beta chain comes out of a study of T-cell memory formation after mild COVID-19. Study results and caveats: Those CD4+ clones that contracted were mainly in CM and EM (CD8+ ones in EMRA). Memory cells collected pre-infection included some clones that later responded, suggesting cross-reactive memory joined.

This CDR3 region has 14 residues. V lost 8 bases and J 0 bases, leaving 8 bases between the germline ends. CDR1 SNHLY and CDR2 FYNNEI come from the germline V gene. As regards this clonotype: Its cognate antigen is unknown.

TCRdb ran MiXCR on the 5' RACE reads and lists one entry per CDR3 protein. This sample has about 210,000 distinct CDR3 sequences; about 11% occur once, and the top ten carry 2.5% to 3.5%. The sequencing input was PBMCs or a T cell subset sorted from them (not recorded which). The J gene is TRBJ2-6, the V gene TRBV2; no clear D gene. This TCR was recovered from a man between 18 and 35 years old who had mild COVID-19 (a few samples of this study predate the infection). Cell type and time point are not known. The CDR3 loop is CASQSDSGANVLTF. For the CDR3, the DNA is TGTGCCAGCCAATCTGACTCTGGGGCCAACGTCCTGACTTTC. Using reference TRBV2 and TRBJ2-6 for the parts outside the CDR3, the full variable domain is EPEVTQTPSHQVTQMGQEVILRCVPISNHLYFYWYRQILGQKVEFLVSFYNNEISEKSEIFDDQFSVERPDGSNFTLKIRSTKLEDSAMYFCASQSDSGANVLTFGAGSRLTVL.